The entry that follows covers one TCR beta chain sequence. Its antigen is not known. Amplification targeted TCR beta CDR3 regions from RNA transcripts. Primed by the HTBI set, a first-round RT-PCR was run on the TCR CDR3. TCRdb re-called the multiplex PCR reads with MiXCR, one entry per CDR3 protein. This sample has roughly 570,000 distinct CDR3 sequences, with 35% to 55% found just once. V lost 6 bases, J lost 8 bases, and 22 bases lay in between. CDR3 length equals 16 residues. Germline assignment: CDR1 LNHDA and CDR2 SQIVND (reference sequence). This sample is part of a study of T cells in Graves' hyperthyroidism and ophthalmopathy. Findings and caveats of the study: Ophthalmopathy cases were set apart from stable hyperthyroidism by a 13 V-J model. The majority of expanded thyroid clonotypes above 0.001 also appeared in blood.

This receptor was obtained from an adult woman with Graves' disease, either hyperthyroidism or ophthalmopathy (not recorded which). Sequenced input: peripheral blood or thyroid tissue (not recorded which). The chain couples TRBV19 to TRBJ2-2, with D tentatively TRBD1 or TRBD2 (5 bases each). In nucleotides, the CDR3 is TGTGCCAGTAGCGTTGAACCGGGACGTCGCTTAGGGGAGCTGTTTTTT. Protein: CASSVEPGRRLGELFF.